This TCR beta chain was sequenced for a study of cytomegalovirus exposure and HLA in healthy donors. Study-level information: Findings of an earlier analysis included under 140 million unique TCR beta sequences from roughly 200 million T cells. Points from the study as a whole: In a later analysis, donors in an Asian-associated ancestry cluster reportedly had fewer N-insertions in productive TCRs than the cohort mean.

The donors, nominally healthy at sampling, likely had unrecorded immune exposures. Both 60 Vbeta primers and 13 Jbeta primers went into the PCR. TCRdb's table, derived via immunoSEQ multiplex PCR, lists solely in-frame clones and lacks some. The data show under 200,000 clones, around 81% seen once. A note on this clone: Its antigen is currently unknown.

The CDR3 extends over 16 amino acids. The germline V gene encodes CDR1 LGHNA and CDR2 YNFKEQ. V was pared by 0 bases and J by 14 bases, with 20 bases between. Sequenced: PBMCs. This TCR was sampled from a woman younger than 30 in good health and CMV-seropositive. The chain couples TRBV4-2 to TRBJ1-6; D is possibly TRBD1 (6 bases). The CDR3 spells CASSQDGDMGSAALHF. The CDR3 coding sequence is TGTGCCAGCAGCCAAGATGGGGACATGGGGTCGGCGGCCCTCCACTTT.